This T cell receptor beta chain is drawn from a study of T cell responses to AZD1222 COVID-19 vaccine (dated by TCRdb to the early 2020s). About the investigation overall: AZD1222 recipients given second doses at about 4 weeks or at about 12 weeks were pooled, since spike-specific TCR depth and breadth were not found to differ between the two schedules. Trial participants were enrolled into age subgroups of 18-55, 56-69 and 70-plus years, which contained 148, 28 and 57 TCR-sequenced participants, respectively. A total of around 240 trial participants underwent TCR sequencing, of whom some 210 received two doses of AZD1222 and about 25 received two doses of the MenACWY control vaccine. What the study reported, not specific to this receptor: Conclusions about previously exposed vaccinees were limited because only a handful of AZD1222 recipients were SARS-CoV-2 seropositive at baseline. Nearly half of unique spike-specific TCRs reportedly recognized epitopes outside regions mutated in the B.1.351 and B.1.1.7 variants. After two AZD1222 doses, spike-specific TCR breadth and depth were significantly higher than at day 0 and than in MenACWY recipients. The 56-69-year group was small, and its depth increase did not reach significance, likely because of low power. Most participants were white British and females outnumbered males, and the authors suggested that clonal diversity may have been underestimated. The vaccine-associated CD4 TCRs covered the entire spike protein, and the dominant responses fell in regions 160-218 and 743-854. No day 14 peak-response samples were available, so repertoires were characterized only after the peak T cell response.

The CDR3 regions of human TCRbeta chains were analyzed by immunosequencing. On the study's bioinformatics: TCRs in the repertoires were compared against a reference library of SARS-CoV-2-specific TCRs that had been generated with the MIRA antigen-specificity platform. Breadth meant the fraction of unique TCRs that were SARS-CoV-2-associated, whereas depth meant the fraction of total T cells that were SARS-CoV-2-associated. Using the MIRA data, every spike-specific TCR was mapped to the spike region that the TCR reacted to and assigned to either a CD4 or a CD8 class. Log10-transformed breadth and depth values were compared by one-way ANOVA with Sidak's multiple comparisons tests. TCRdb carries this immuneACCESS record with in-frame sequences only. Its versions omit some clonotypes, under half of them owing to an unresolved V gene in the studies checked, with the rest unexplained. The V and J calls and clone size were taken over from that table, and D and trimming were inferred from the DNA. This sample gives about 97,000 clones in total; about 89% of them show up just once. The ten largest clones add up to roughly 7.7% of the sample.

This specimen's time point label, per the study, means: baseline before first vaccination. The vaccinee samples were drawn from two UK trials, COV001 and COV002, one of which was a single-blind randomized controlled phase 2/3 trial testing AZD1222 (ChAdOx1 nCoV-19) in healthy adults. Trial participant PBMC samples were collected at day 0 and day 28 after the second dose for TCRbeta chain sequencing. Relative to germline, V is 0 bases shorter and J is 0 bases shorter, with 6 bases between their ends. The CDR3 contains 15 residues, cysteine and phenylalanine counted. Here the CDR3 DNA is all that survives: 45 bases in frame from base 1. The germline V gene supplies CDR1 WSHSY and CDR2 SAAADI. Worth noting for this clone: Its antigen is not yet known. Base qualities are missing; no much larger clone stands one base away.

Sequencing used peripheral blood, obtained on day 0 of AZD1222 vaccination. The origin of this receptor is an adult in good health. The chain is encoded by TRBV10-2 joined to TRBJ1-3; the D gene remains uncertain. The CDR3 here reads CASSESGFSGNTIYF. The DNA sequence follows: TGCGCCAGCAGTGAGTCCGGTTTCTCTGGAAACACCATATATTTT.